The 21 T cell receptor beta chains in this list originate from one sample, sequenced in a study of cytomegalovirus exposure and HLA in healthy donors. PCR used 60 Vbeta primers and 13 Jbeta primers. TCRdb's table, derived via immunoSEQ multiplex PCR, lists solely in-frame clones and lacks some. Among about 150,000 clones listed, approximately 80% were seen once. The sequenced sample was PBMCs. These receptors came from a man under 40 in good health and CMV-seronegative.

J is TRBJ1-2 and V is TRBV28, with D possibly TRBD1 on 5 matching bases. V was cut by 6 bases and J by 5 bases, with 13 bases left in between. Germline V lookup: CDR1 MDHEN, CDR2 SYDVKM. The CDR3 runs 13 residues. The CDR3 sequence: CASRLGGNYGYTF. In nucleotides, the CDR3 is TGTGCCAGCAGACTTGGGGGGAATTATGGCTACACCTTC.

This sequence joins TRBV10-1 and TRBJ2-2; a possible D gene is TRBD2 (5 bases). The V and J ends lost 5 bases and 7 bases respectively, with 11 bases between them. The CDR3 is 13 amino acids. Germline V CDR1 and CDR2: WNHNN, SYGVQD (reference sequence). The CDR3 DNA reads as TGCGCCAGCAGTTTGGACTTTTTCGGGGAGCTGTTTTTT. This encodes CASSLDFFGELFF.

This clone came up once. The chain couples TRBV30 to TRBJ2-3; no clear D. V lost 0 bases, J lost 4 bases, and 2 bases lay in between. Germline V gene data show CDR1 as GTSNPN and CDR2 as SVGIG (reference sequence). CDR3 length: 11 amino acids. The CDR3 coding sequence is TGTGCCTGGAGTGTCTCAGATACGCAGTATTTT. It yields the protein CAWSVSDTQYF. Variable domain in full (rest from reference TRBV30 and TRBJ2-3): SQTIHQWPATLVQPVGSPLSLECTVEGTSNPNLYWYRQAAGRGLQLLFYSVGIGQISSEVPQNLSASRPQDRQFILSSKKLLLSDSGFYLCAWSVSDTQYFGPGTRLTVL.

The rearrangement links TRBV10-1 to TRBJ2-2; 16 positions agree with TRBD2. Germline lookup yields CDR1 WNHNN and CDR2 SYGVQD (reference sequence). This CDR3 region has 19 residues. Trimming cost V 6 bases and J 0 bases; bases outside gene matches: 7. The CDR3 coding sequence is TGCGCCAGCAGATCCACCGGGACTAGCGGGAGGGCGAACACCGGGGAGCTGTTTTTT. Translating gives CASRSTGTSGRANTGELFF.

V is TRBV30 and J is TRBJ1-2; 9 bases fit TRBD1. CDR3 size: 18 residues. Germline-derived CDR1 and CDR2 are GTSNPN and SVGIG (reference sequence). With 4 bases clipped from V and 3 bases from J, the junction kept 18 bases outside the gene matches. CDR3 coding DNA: TGTGCCTGGACCCGACAGGGGGTGTTCGGAAACTTTGACTATGGCTACACCTTC. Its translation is CAWTRQGVFGNFDYGYTF.

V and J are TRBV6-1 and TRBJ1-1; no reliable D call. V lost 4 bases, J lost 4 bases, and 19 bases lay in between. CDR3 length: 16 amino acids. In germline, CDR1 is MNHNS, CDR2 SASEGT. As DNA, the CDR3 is TGTGCCAGCAGTGTTAATAGCTTCGAGCCGAGCACTGAAGCTTTCTTT. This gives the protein CASSVNSFEPSTEAFF.

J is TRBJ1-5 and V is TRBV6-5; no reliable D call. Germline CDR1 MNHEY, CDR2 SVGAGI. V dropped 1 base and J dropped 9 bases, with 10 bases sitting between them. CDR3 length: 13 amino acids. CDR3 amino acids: CASSYLSGWPQHF. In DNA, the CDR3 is TGTGCCAGCAGTTACTTGTCCGGTTGGCCCCAGCATTTT.

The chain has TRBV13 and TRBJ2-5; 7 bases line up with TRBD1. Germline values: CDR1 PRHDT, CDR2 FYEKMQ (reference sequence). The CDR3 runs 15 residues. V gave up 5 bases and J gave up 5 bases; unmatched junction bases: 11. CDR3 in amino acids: CASSVEGGVRETQYF. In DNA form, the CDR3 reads TGTGCCAGCAGCGTAGAAGGGGGCGTTAGGGAGACCCAGTACTTC.

CDR3 DNA: TGCGCCAGCGAGGGCAGCGGGAGCGGGGAGCTGTTTTTT. It yields the protein CASEGSGSGELFF. J is TRBJ2-2 and V is TRBV5-1; TRBD2 matches at 8 bases. The CDR3 covers 13 residues. V shed 7 bases, J shed 7 bases, and the junction held 6 bases outside the gene matches. Germline V gene data show CDR1 as SGHRS and CDR2 as YFSETQ.

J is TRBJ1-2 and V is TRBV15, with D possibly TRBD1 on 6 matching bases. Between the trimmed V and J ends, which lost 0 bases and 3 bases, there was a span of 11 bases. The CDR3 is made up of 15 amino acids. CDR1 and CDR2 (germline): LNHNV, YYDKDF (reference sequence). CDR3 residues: CATSREQGGHYGYTF. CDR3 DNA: TGTGCCACCAGCAGAGAACAGGGTGGACACTATGGCTACACCTTC.

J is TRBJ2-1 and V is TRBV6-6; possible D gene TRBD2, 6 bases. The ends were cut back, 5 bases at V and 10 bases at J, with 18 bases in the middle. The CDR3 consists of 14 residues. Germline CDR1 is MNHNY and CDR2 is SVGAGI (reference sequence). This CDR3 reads CASSPGTRLGEQFF. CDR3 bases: TGTGCCAGCAGTCCAGGGACTCGCTTAGGAGAGCAGTTCTTC.

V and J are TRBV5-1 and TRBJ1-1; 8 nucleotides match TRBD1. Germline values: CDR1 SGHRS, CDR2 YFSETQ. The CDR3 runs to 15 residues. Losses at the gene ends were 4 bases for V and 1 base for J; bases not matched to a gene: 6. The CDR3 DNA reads TGCGCCAGCAGCCGGGACAGGACAACGAACACTGAAGCTTTCTTT. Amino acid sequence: CASSRDRTTNTEAFF.

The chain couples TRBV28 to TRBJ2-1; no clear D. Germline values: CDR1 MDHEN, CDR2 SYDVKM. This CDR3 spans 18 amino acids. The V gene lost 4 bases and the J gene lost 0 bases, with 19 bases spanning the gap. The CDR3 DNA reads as TGTGCCAGCAGTTCCCTGGATGTGGAGCGTTTCTCCTACAATGAGCAGTTCTTC. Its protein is CASSSLDVERFSYNEQFF.

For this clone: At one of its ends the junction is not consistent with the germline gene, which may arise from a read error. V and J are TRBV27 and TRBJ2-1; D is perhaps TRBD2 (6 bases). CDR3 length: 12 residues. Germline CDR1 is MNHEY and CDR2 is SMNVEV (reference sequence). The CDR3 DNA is TGTGCCAGCAGCATGGACTACGATGAGCAGTTCTTC. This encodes CASSMDYDEQFF.

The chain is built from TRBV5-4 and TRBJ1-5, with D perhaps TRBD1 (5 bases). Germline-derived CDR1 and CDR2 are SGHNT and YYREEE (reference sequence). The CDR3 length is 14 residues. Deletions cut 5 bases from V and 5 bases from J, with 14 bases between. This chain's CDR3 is CASSPAGPDQPQHF. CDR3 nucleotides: TGTGCCAGCAGTCCGGCGGGGCCCGATCAGCCCCAGCATTTT.

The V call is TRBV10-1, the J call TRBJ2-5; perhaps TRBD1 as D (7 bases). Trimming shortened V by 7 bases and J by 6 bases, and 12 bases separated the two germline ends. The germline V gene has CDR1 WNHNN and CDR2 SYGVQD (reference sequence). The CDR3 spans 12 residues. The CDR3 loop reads CASTPGGKTQYF. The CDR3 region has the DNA TGCGCCAGCACGCCAGGGGGGAAGACCCAGTACTTC.

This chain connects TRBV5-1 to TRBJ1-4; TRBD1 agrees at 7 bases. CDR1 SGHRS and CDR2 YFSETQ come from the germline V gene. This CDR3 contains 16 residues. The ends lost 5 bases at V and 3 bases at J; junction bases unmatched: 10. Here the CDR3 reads CASSTYGQAPNEKLFF. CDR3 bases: TGCGCCAGCAGTACATATGGACAGGCACCTAATGAAAAACTGTTTTTT.

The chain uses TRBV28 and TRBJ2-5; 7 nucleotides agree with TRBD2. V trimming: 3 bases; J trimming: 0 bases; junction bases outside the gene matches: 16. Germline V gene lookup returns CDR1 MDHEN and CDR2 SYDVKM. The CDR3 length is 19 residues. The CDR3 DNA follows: TGTGCCAGCAGTTTGGGGCGGATCAAGAAGGCGGGAGACCAAGAGACCCAGTACTTC. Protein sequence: CASSLGRIKKAGDQETQYF.

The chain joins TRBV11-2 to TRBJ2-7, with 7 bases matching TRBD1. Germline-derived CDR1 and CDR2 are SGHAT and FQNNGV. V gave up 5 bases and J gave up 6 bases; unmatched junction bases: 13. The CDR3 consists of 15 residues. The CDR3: CASSPPTGPPREQYF. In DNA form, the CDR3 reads TGTGCCAGCAGCCCACCGACAGGGCCCCCTCGCGAGCAGTACTTC.

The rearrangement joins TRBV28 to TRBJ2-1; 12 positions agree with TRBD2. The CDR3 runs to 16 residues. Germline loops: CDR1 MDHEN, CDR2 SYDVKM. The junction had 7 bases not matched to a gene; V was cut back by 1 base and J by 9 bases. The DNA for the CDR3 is TGTGCCAGCAGTTTATCCCCTAGCGGGAGGGCCCCTGAGCAGTTCTTC. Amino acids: CASSLSPSGRAPEQFF.

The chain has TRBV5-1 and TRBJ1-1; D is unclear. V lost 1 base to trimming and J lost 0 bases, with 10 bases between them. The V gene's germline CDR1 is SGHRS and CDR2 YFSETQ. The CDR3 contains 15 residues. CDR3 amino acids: CASSLYGGMNTEAFF. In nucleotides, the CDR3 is TGCGCCAGCAGCTTGTACGGAGGGATGAACACTGAAGCTTTCTTT. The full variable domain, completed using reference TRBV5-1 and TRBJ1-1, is KAGVTQTPRYLIKTRGQQVTLSCSPISGHRSVSWYQQTPGQGLQFLFEYFSETQRNKGNFPGRFSGRQFSNSRSEMNVSTLELGDSALYLCASSLYGGMNTEAFFGQGTRLTVV.